This T cell receptor beta chain was found in a study of cytomegalovirus exposure and HLA in healthy donors. Investigators did not record CMV serostatus for this donor. In its sample, this clone is medium-sized. The antigen is undetermined. PCR amplification relied on 60 Vbeta primers (plus 13 Jbeta primers). Produced via immunoSEQ multiplex PCR; TCRdb's table is partial and in-frame only. This table has approximately 170,000 clones, 75% to 90% appearing once. Study results and limitations: There were reportedly fewer N-insertions in an Asian-associated ancestry cluster than the approximately 670-donor mean, in a later analysis. An analysis that came later showed most CMV-associated TCR beta chains appearing HLA-restricted. A later analysis associated 16,000 or so TCR beta sequences with HLA alleles at a 0.05 false discovery rate.

With 2 bases clipped from V and 4 bases from J, the junction kept 7 bases outside the gene matches. The CDR3 spans 15 residues. Germline-derived CDR1 and CDR2 are SEHNR and FQNEAQ (reference sequence). This chain uses TRBV7-9 with TRBJ1-2, with 7 bases matching TRBD1. The specimen sequenced was PBMCs. This receptor was taken from a human donor in good health. The CDR3 region is CASSLTGESAYGYTF. CDR3 DNA: TGTGCCAGCAGCTTAACAGGGGAATCGGCCTATGGCTACACCTTC.